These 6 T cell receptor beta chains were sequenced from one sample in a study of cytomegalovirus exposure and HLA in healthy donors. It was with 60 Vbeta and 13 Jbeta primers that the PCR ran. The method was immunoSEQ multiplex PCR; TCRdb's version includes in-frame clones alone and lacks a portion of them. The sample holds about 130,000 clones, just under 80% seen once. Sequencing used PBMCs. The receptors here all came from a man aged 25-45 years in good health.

Here the CDR3 DNA reads TGCGCCAGCAGCGGGGGACTAGCGGGAGGGCCGGCAGGGGAGCTGTTTTTT. Translating it yields CASSGGLAGGPAGELFF. The chain has TRBV5-1 and TRBJ2-2, with TRBD2 identical over 16 bases. The V segment lost 4 bases and the J segment 8 bases; nucleotides outside the gene matches: 8. This CDR3 has 17 amino acids. CDR1 SGHRS and CDR2 YFSETQ come from the germline V gene.

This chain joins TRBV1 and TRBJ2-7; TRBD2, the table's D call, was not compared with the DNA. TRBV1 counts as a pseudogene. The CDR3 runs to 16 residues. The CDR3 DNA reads TGCACCAGCAGCCATAAAAGGGACTTAGGCTCCTACGAGCAGTACTTC. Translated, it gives CTSSHKRDLGSYEQYF.

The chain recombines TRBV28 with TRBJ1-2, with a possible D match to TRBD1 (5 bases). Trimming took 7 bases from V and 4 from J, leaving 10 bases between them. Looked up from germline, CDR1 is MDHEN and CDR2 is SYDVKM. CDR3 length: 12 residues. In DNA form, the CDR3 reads TGTGCCAGCATAAAGGGGCCCTATGGCTACACCTTC. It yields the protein CASIKGPYGYTF.

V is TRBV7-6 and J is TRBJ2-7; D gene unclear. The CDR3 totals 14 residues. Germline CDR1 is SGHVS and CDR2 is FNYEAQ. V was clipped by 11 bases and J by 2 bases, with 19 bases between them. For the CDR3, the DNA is TGTGCCGACCCGGCAGGCTGGCCAACCTACGAGCAGTACTTC. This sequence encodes CADPAGWPTYEQYF.

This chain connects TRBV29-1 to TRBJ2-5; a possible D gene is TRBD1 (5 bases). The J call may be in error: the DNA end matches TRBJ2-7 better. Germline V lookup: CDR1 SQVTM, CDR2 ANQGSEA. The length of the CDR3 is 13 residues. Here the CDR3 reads CSVGGPTRVEQYF. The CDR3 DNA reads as TGCAGCGTTGGGGGCCCAACCCGGGTCGAGCAGTACTTC.

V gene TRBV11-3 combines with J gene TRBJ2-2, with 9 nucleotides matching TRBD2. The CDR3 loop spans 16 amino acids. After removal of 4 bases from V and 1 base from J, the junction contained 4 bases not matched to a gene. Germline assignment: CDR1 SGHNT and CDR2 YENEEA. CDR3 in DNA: TGTGCCAGCAGCTCTGGACTAGCGTTGAACACCGGGGAGCTGTTTTTT. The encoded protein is CASSSGLALNTGELFF.